This T cell receptor beta chain was obtained from a study of read filtering for tumor transcriptome and immune sequencing. Molecular barcoded adaptors covering alpha/delta and beta/gamma chains were used on approximately 400 ng RNA. TCRdb fed the reads into MiXCR, producing one record per CDR3 protein. The sample lists roughly 60,000 distinct CDR3 sequences, roughly 19% occurring once. CDR3 size: 14 residues. With 0 bases removed from V and 7 bases from J, the gap between germline ends came to 9 bases. The V gene's germline CDR1 is PRHDT and CDR2 FYEKMQ (reference sequence). This clonotype was seen a handful of times.

This receptor was obtained from a donor aged 40 or over with multiple myeloma. Material: a population of CD138-negative cells sorted from bone marrow. The V call is TRBV13, the J call TRBJ2-2; TRBD1 is a possible D gene (5 bases). The CDR3 DNA reads TGTGCCAGCAGCTTAGGAGGGGCCCTCGGGGAGCTGTTTTTT. Protein: CASSLGGALGELFF.